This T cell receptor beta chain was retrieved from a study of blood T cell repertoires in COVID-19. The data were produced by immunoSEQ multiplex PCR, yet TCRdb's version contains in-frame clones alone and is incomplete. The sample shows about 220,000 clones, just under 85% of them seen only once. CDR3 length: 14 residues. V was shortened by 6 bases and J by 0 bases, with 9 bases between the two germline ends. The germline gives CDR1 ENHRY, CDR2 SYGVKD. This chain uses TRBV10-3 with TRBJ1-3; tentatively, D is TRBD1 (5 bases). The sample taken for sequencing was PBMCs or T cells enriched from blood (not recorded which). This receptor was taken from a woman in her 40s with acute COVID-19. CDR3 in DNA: TGTGCCATCAGGGAGGGGAGCTCTGGAAACACCATATATTTT. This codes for CAIREGSSGNTIYF.